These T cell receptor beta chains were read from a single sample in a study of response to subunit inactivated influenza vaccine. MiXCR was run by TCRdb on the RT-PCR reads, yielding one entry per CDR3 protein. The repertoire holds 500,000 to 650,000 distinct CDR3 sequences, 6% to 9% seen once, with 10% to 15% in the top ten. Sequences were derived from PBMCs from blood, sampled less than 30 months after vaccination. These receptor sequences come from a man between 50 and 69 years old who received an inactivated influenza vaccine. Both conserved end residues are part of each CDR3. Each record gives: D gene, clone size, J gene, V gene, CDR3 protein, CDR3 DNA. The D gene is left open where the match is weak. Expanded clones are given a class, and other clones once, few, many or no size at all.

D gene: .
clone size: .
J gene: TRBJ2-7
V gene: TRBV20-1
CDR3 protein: CSARDERSSYEQYF
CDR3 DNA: TGCAGTGCTAGAGATGAAAGGAGCTCCTACGAGCAGTACTTC

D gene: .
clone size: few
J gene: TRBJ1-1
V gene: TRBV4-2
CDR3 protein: CASSQDPMTVEAFF
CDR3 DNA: TGTGCCAGCAGCCAAGACCCCATGACAGTTGAAGCTTTCTTT

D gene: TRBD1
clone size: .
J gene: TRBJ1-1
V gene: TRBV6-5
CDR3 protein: CASSSDRVMNTEAFF
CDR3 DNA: TGTGCCAGCAGTTCCGACAGGGTGATGAACACTGAAGCTTTCTTT

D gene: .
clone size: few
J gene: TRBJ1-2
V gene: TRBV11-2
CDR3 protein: CASTRGDGYTF
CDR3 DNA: TGTGCCAGCACTCGGGGGGATGGCTACACCTTC

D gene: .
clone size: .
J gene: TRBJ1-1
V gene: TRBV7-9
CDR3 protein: CASSLVGRGAFF
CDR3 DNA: TGTGCCAGCAGCTTAGTCGGCAGGGGAGCTTTCTTT

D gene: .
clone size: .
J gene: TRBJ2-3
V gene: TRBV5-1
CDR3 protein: CASSLGGSVPDTQYF
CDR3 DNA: TGCGCCAGCAGCTTGGGGGGCTCTGTCCCAGATACGCAGTATTTT

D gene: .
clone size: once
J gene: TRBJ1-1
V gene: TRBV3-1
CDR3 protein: CASSDGGEAYF
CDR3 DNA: TGTGCCAGCAGTGACGGGGGTGAAGCTTACTTT

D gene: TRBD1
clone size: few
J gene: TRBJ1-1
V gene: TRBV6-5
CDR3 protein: CASSSYTGATNTEAFF
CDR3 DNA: TGTGCCAGCAGTTCGTATACAGGGGCGACGAACACTGAAGCTTTCTTT

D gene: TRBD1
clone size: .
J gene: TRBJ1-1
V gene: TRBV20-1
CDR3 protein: CSARELGGQGWTEAFF
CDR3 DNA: TGCAGTGCTAGAGAGCTAGGGGGACAGGGATGGACTGAAGCTTTCTTT

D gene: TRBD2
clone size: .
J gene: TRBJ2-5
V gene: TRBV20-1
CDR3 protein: CSARGLAGTWGETQYF
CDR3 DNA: TGCAGTGCTAGGGGACTAGCGGGGACCTGGGGAGAGACCCAGTACTTC

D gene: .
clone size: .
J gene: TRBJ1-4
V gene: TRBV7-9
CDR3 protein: CASSLRSGMEKLFF
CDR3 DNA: TGTGCCAGCAGCTTAAGGTCAGGGATGGAGAAACTGTTTTTT

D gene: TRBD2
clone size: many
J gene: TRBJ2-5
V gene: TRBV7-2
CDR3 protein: CASSSTPGRGGQTQYF
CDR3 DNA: TGTGCCAGCAGCTCCACCCCAGGGCGGGGGGGGCAGACCCAGTACTTC

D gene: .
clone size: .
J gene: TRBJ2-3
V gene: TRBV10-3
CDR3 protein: CAISEAGPGDTQYF
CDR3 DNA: TGTGCCATCAGTGAGGCAGGGCCGGGGGATACGCAGTATTTT

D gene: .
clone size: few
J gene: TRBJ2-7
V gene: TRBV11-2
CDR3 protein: CASSLSPYNGRLSYEQYF
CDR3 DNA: TGTGCCAGCAGCTTATCCCCCTATAACGGGAGACTTTCCTACGAGCAGTACTTC

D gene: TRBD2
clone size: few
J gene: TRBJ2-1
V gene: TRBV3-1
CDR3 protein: CASSLLAGGRDEQFF
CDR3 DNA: TGTGCCAGCAGCCTTCTAGCGGGAGGGCGGGATGAGCAGTTCTTC

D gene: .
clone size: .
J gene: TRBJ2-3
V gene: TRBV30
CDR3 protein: CAWAAGSTSTDTQYF
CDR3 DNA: TGTGCCTGGGCCGCGGGAAGTACTAGCACAGATACGCAGTATTTT

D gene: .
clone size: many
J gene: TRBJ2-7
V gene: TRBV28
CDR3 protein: CATNAGKQYF
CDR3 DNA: TGTGCCACCAACGCCGGGAAGCAGTACTTC

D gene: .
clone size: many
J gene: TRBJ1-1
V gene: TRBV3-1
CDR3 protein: CASSQRGKTEAFF
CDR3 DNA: TGTGCCAGCAGCCAAAGGGGGAAGACTGAAGCTTTCTTT

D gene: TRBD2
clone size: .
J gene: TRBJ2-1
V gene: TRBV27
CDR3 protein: CASSLSRSTSFQFF
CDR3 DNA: TGTGCCAGCAGCCTATCCCGGTCGACTAGCTTTCAGTTCTTC

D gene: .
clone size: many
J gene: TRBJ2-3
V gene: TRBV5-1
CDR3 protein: CASSPGDLTDTQYF
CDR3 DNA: TGCGCCAGTTCTCCAGGGGACTTGACAGATACGCAGTATTTT

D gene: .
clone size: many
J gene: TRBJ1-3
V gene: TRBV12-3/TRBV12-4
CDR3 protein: CASSPGQSSGNTIYF
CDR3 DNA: TGTGCCAGCAGTCCAGGACAGAGCTCTGGAAACACCATATATTTT

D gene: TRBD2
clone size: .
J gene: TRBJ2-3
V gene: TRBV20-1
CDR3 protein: CSADPGTSGASTDTQYF
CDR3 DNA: TGCAGTGCTGATCCGGGGACTAGCGGGGCTAGCACAGATACGCAGTATTTT

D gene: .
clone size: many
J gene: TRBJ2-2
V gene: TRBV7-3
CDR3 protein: CASSFSGSDTGELFF
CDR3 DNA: TGTGCCAGCAGCTTTAGTGGCTCGGACACCGGGGAGCTGTTTTTT

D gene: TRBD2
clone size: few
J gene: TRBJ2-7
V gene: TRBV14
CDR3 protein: CASSQDLRLAGGEQYF
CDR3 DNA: TGTGCCAGCAGCCAAGATTTGAGACTAGCGGGAGGCGAGCAGTACTTC

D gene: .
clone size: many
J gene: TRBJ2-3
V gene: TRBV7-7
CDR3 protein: CASSSSVSNFDTQYF
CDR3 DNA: TGTGCTAGCAGCTCTAGCGTGTCGAACTTTGATACGCAGTATTTT

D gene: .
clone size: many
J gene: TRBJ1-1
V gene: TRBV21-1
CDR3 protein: CASSPRGKRTEAFF
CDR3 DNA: TGTGCCAGCAGCCCCAGGGGGAAACGCACTGAAGCTTTCTTT

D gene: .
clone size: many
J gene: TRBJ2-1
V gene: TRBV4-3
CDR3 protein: CASSQDPHPYNEQFF
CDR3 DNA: TGCGCCAGCAGCCAAGATCCCCACCCCTACAATGAGCAGTTCTTC

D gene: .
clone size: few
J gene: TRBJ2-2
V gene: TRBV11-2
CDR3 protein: CASSLGEAGELFF
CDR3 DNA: TGTGCCAGCAGCTTAGGCGAGGCCGGGGAGCTGTTTTTT